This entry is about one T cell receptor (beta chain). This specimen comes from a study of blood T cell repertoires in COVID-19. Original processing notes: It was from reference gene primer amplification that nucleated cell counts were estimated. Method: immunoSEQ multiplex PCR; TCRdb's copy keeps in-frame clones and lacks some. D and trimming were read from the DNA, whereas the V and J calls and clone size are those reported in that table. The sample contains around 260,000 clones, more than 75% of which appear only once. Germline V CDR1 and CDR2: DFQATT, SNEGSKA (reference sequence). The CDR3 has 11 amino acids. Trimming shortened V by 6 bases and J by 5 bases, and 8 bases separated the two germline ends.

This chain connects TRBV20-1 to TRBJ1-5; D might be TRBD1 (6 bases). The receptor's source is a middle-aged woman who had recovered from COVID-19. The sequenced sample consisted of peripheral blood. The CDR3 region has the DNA TGCAGTGCATCAGGGGATCAGCCCCAGCATTTT. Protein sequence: CSASGDQPQHF.